Below are 8 T cell receptor beta chains sequenced from a single sample in a study of HIV-infected patients and healthy controls. From the 5' RACE reads, TCRdb called clonotypes with MiXCR, one entry per CDR3 protein. The sample holds some 70,000 distinct CDR3 sequences, about a fifth seen once. Source material: CD4+ T cells from blood. Receptors originate from a human donor in good health.

This clonotype occurred a few times. The chain is built from TRBV6-6 and TRBJ2-7; D not resolved. CDR1 and CDR2 (germline): MNHNY, SVGAGI (reference sequence). This CDR3 region has 13 residues. The V end lost 2 bases, the J end lost 7 bases, and 12 bases lay between the germline ends. CDR3: CASSYGPPWEQYF. The CDR3, as DNA: TGTGCCAGCAGTTACGGTCCCCCTTGGGAGCAGTACTTC.

The table lists this clonotype with many counts. The conserved final phenylalanine or tryptophan is absent from the CDR3, which likely points to a read error. The CDR3 DNA reads as TGCGCCAGCAGCGCGCAAGGGGGCGCCGGGACTGAAGCTTTCCTT. Its translation: CASSAQGGAGTEAFL. The rearrangement uses TRBV5-1 and TRBJ1-1, with TRBD1 matching over 7 bases. The CDR3 is 15 amino acids. The trim removed 4 bases at V and 5 bases at J, leaving 11 bases unmatched. The V gene's germline CDR1 is SGHRS and CDR2 YFSETQ.

V usage is TRBV29-1 and J usage is TRBJ1-1; perhaps TRBD1 as D (5 bases). The ends were cut back, 2 bases at V and 7 bases at J, with 17 bases in the middle. This CDR3 is built from 14 residues. CDR1 and CDR2 from the germline V gene are SQVTM and ANQGSEA. CDR3 DNA sequence: TGCAGCGTTGAAACAGGTTCCCTCTCAGGTGAAGCTTTCTTT. Translated: CSVETGSLSGEAFF.

The chain combines TRBV20-1 with TRBJ1-1; TRBD1 agrees at 8 bases. CDR3 length: 15 amino acids. V dropped 2 bases and J dropped 5; count of bases not matched to a gene: 10. Germline CDR1 reads DFQATT; CDR2 reads SNEGSKA (reference sequence). The CDR3 DNA sequence: TGCAGTGCTAGACCATCCCGGACAGGGCCGACTGAAGCTTTCTTT. It is translated as CSARPSRTGPTEAFF.

This rearrangement joins TRBV14 to TRBJ2-3; D call uncertain. The CDR3 extends over 15 amino acids. CDR1 and CDR2 from the germline V gene are SGHDN and FVKESK. The V end was cut by 1 base, the J end by 0 bases, with 8 bases between. The CDR3 reads CASSQAVPSTDTQYF. CDR3 DNA sequence: TGTGCCAGCAGCCAAGCGGTCCCGAGCACAGATACGCAGTATTTT. Drawing the rest from reference TRBV14 and TRBJ2-3, the complete variable domain is EAGVTQFPSHSVIEKGQTVTLRCDPISGHDNLYWYRRVMGKEIKFLLHFVKESKQDESGMPNNRFLAERTGGTYSTLKVQPAELEDSGVYFCASSQAVPSTDTQYFGPGTRLTVL.

In this sample, this clonotype turned up many times. The rearrangement uses TRBV5-5 and TRBJ1-5; possible D gene TRBD1, 5 bases. The CDR3 loop spans 14 amino acids. V lost 4 bases, J lost 0 bases, and 8 bases lay in between. In germline, CDR1 is SGHKS, CDR2 YYEKEE (reference sequence). The CDR3 loop reads CASSPGDSNQPQHF. The CDR3 DNA reads as TGTGCCAGCAGCCCGGGGGATAGCAATCAGCCCCAGCATTTT.

V usage is TRBV12-5 and J usage is TRBJ2-1; D perhaps matches TRBD2 (6 bases). The germline gives CDR1 LGHNT, CDR2 FRNRAP. The CDR3 sequence is 14 residues long. V dropped 0 bases and J dropped 9 bases, with 12 bases sitting between them. The chain's CDR3 is CASGLVNLGGEQFF. CDR3 nucleotide sequence: TGTGCTAGTGGTTTGGTAAACCTCGGGGGTGAGCAGTTCTTC.

V usage is TRBV12-3 or TRBV12-4 and J usage is TRBJ2-7, with no clear D. Trimming pared 6 bases from V and 1 base from J, leaving 10 bases between. CDR3 length: 13 amino acids. The CDR3 loop reads CASRDPVSYEQYF. The CDR3 DNA reads TGTGCCAGCAGGGACCCCGTATCCTACGAGCAGTACTTC.